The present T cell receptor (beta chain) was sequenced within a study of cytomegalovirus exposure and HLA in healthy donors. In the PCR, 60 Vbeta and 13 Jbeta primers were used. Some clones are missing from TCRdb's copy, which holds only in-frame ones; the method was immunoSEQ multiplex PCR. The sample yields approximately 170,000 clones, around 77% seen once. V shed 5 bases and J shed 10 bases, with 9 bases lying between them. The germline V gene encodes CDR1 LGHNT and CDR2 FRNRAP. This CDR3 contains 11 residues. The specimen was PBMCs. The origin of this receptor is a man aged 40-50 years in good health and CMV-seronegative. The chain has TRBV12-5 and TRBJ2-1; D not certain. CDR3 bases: TGTGCTAGTGGTCAGGATATCGAGCAGTTCTTC. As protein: CASGQDIEQFF.